This TCR beta chain was sequenced for a study of early T cells in non-severe SARS-CoV-2 infection. The V gene's germline CDR1 is SGHRS and CDR2 YFSETQ. The V segment lost 2 bases and the J segment 8 bases; nucleotides outside the gene matches: 9. The CDR3 is 15 amino acids. The study's findings and limits: Clonotype matching in VDJdb favored anti-spike CD8 responses and did not capture private and CD4 specificities.

Regarding this clonotype: Its antigen remains unidentified. This clone may be a read error of a much larger clone one base away.

Attachment of unique molecular identifiers to individual cDNA molecules was performed. TCRdb redid the calling of the 5' RACE reads with MiXCR, one entry per CDR3 protein. Found here are around 26,000 distinct CDR3 sequences, 5% to 6.5% of them singletons; the top ten hold 4%. Input material: whole blood. This chain links TRBV5-1 with TRBJ2-1; 8 bases fit TRBD1. This receptor was identified in an adult who was a healthcare worker with PCR-confirmed SARS-CoV-2 infection or an uninfected control (not recorded which). CDR3 DNA sequence: TGCGCCAGCAGCTTAAAGGACAGGGAGCAGGATGAGCAGTTCTTC. This codes for CASSLKDREQDEQFF. The whole variable domain, filled in from reference TRBV5-1 and TRBJ2-1, reads KAGVTQTPRYLIKTRGQQVTLSCSPISGHRSVSWYQQTPGQGLQFLFEYFSETQRNKGNFPGRFSGRQFSNSRSEMNVSTLELGDSALYLCASSLKDREQDEQFFGPGTRLTVL.